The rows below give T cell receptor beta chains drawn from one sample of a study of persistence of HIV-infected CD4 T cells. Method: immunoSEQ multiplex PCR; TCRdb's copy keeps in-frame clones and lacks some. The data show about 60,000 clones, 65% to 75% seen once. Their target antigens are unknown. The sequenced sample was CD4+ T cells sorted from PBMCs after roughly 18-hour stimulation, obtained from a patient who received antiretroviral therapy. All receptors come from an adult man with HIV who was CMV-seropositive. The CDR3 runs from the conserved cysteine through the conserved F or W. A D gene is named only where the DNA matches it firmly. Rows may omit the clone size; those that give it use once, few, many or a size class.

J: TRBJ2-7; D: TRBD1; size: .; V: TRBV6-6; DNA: TGTGCCAGCAGTTACTTGGGACAGGGCGCGCGGGGCGAGCAGTACTTC; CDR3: CASSYLGQGARGEQYF
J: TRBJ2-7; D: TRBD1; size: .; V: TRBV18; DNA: TGTGCCAGCTCACCCGGGACAGGGGGCGGAGACGAGCAGTACTTC; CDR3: CASSPGTGGGDEQYF
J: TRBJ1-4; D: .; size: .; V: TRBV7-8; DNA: TGTGCCAGTAGCCTCAGGCAGGCCGCAACTAATGAAAAACTGTTTTTT; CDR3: CASSLRQAATNEKLFF
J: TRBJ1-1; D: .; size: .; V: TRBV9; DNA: TGTGCCAGCAGCGCGACCTTGGGGGAGGGGAACACTGAAGCTTTCTTT; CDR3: CASSATLGEGNTEAFF
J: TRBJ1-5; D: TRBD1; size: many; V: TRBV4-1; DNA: TGCGCCAGCAGCCAACAGGGGGGCCAGCCCCAGCATTTT; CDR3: CASSQQGGQPQHF
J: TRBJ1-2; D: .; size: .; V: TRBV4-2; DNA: TGTGCCAGCAGCCAATTGGACAGTCCGGCCGGCTACACCTTC; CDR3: CASSQLDSPAGYTF
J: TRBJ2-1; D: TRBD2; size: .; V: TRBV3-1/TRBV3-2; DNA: TGTGCCAGCAGCCTCCGAGGGACTAGCGGCAATGAGCAGTTCTTC; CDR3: CASSLRGTSGNEQFF
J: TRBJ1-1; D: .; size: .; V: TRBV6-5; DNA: TGTGCCAGCACCCTAGGCAGGGGCGCAGTAGAAGCTTTCTTT; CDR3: CASTLGRGAVEAFF
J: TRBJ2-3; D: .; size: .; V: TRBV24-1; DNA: TGTGCCACCTCCACCACCACGCGGGGTCCAGATACGCAGTATTTT; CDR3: CATSTTTRGPDTQYF
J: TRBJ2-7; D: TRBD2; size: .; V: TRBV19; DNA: TGTGCCAGTAGTGGGCGCCCGGGACTAGGGACCTACGAGCAGTACTTC; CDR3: CASSGRPGLGTYEQYF
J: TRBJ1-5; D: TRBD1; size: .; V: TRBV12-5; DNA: TGTGCTAGTGGTGGGGGACAGGGTGGGAATCAGCCCCAGCATTTT; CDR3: CASGGGQGGNQPQHF
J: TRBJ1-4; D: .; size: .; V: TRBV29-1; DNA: TGCAGCGTCGCGCGCGACGGGGGTAATGAAAAACTGTTTTTT; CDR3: CSVARDGGNEKLFF
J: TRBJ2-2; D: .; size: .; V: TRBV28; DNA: TGTGCCAGCAGCCGCCAAGAGCACACCGGGGAGCTGTTTTTT; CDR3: CASSRQEHTGELFF
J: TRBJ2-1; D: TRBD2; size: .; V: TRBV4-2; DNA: TGTGCCAGCAGCCAAGGTGCAGCGGGGGGGAACAATGAGCAGTTCTTC; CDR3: CASSQGAAGGNNEQFF
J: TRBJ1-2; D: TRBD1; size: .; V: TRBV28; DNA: TGTGCCAGCAGTTTAGGATTGTCAGGGGGCGACGGCTACACCTTC; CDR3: CASSLGLSGGDGYTF
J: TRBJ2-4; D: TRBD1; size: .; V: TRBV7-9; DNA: TGTGCCAGCAGCCGGACAGGGGATCTAGCCAAAAACATTCAGTACTTC; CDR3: CASSRTGDLAKNIQYF
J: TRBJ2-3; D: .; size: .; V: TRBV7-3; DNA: TGTGCCAGCAGCTTACAGCCGGCGGGGGCCCCAACGGATACGCAGTATTTT; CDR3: CASSLQPAGAPTDTQYF
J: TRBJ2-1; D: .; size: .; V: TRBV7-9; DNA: TGTGCCAGCAGCTTACGAGCGGGTGACTACAATGAGCAGTTCTTC; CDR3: CASSLRAGDYNEQFF
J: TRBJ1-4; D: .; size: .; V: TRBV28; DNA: TGTGCCAGCAGCGTAACTAATGAAAAACTGTTTTTT; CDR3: CASSVTNEKLFF
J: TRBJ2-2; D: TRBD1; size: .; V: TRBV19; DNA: TGTGCCAGTAGTATGGACAGGGGCACCGGGGAGCTGTTTTTT; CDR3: CASSMDRGTGELFF
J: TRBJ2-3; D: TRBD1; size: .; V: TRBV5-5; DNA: TGTGCCAGCAGCTCTTCCGGGACAGGCACAGATACGCAGTATTTT; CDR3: CASSSSGTGTDTQYF
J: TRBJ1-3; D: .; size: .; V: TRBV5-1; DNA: TGCGCCAGCAGCTCTAGGACTTTAGACAGAGCAAACACCATATATTTT; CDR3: CASSSRTLDRANTIYF
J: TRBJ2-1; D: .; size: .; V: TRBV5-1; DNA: TGCGCCAGCAGGGAGGGAAGCATTATTGACAATGAGCAGTTCTTC; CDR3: CASREGSIIDNEQFF